This T cell receptor beta chain was identified during a study of T and B cells in COVID-19 patients. For the study at large: Recovered patients mostly had mild to moderate COVID-19 managed as outpatients. At median age about 31 years, recovered patients were younger than active-infection patients at more than 65. Broader study findings: Clonality of TRB repertoires was high in active COVID-19; recovery brought above-healthy diversity and richness. No sequencing was yet done of CD4+, regulatory or CD8+ subsets, or of SARS-CoV-2-responsive or tetramer+ sorted cells.

From blood, about 250-500 ng of genomic DNA served as TRB template. This clonotype appeared a few times. Its antigen is not identified. Multiplex PCR with BIOMED2 TRB-A/B primer pools amplified TRB rearrangements. Using its own MiXCR run on the multiplex PCR reads, TCRdb lists one record per CDR3 protein. Of thousands of distinct CDR3 sequences in the sample, about 30% were seen once. This CDR3 spans 16 amino acids. The germline V gene encodes CDR1 DFQATT and CDR2 SNEGSKA (reference sequence). V lost 5 bases to trimming and J lost 0 bases, with 19 bases between them. The clonotype was recovered from a human donor with active COVID-19. The chain joins TRBV20-1 to TRBJ1-1; D unresolved. Material: blood. DNA for the CDR3: TGCAGTGCTCTTCCGCAATCTCGGAGCATGAACACTGAAGCTTTCTTT. It encodes CSALPQSRSMNTEAFF.